This T cell receptor (beta chain) was identified during a study of cytomegalovirus exposure and HLA in healthy donors. Turning to the study itself: Of about 390 genotyped donors, 81% grouped in the Caucasian-associated ancestry cluster.

Germline trimming cut 1 base from V and 10 bases from J; bases unmatched to any gene: 9. Germline assignment: CDR1 MGHDK and CDR2 SYGVNS. This CDR3 has 16 residues. This PCR relied on a set of 60 Vbeta primers and 13 Jbeta primers. The method was immunoSEQ multiplex PCR; TCRdb's version includes in-frame clones alone and lacks a portion of them. This sample carries some 60,000 clones, 80% of them seen once, and the ten largest clones take over 3%. The sequenced material came from PBMCs. This clonotype was obtained from a woman aged 40 to 50 in good health and CMV-seronegative. The genes are TRBV25-1 and TRBJ1-6; TRBD1 matches at 8 bases. For the CDR3, the DNA is TGTGCCAGCAGTGAATCCCCGGGACAGGTGGCATCACCCCTCCACTTT. This translates into CASSESPGQVASPLHF.